The present TCR beta chain was sequenced within a study of T cell responses to AZD1222 COVID-19 vaccine. The V gene end was trimmed by 7 bases and the J gene end by 1 base; junction bases not matched to a gene: 13. Germline loops: CDR1 ENHRY, CDR2 SYGVKD. CDR3 size: 19 residues. Repertoires were generated with immunoSEQ multiplex PCR, while TCRdb's copy carries only in-frame clones and drops some. The sample includes about 100,000 clones, roughly 91% of them seen just once. The chain recombines TRBV10-3 with TRBJ2-3, with 14 bases aligning to TRBD2. The specimen was peripheral blood, collected on day 0 of AZD1222 vaccination. This receptor was identified in an adult in good health. In nucleotides, the CDR3 is TGTGCCATCACCCCAGGGACTAGCGGGAGAGGGGGGGGCACAGATACGCAGTATTTT. Residues: CAITPGTSGRGGGTDTQYF.